The present TCR beta chain was sequenced within a study of response to subunit inactivated influenza vaccine. Using its own MiXCR run on the RT-PCR reads, TCRdb lists one record per CDR3 protein. This table holds hundreds of thousands of distinct CDR3 sequences, 15% to 20% found once. Ten or more counts support this clonotype. The sequence was collected from a man aged 50 or older who received an inactivated influenza vaccine. Sequences were derived from PBMCs from blood, sampled more than 4 days after vaccination.

The CDR3 sequence: CASSAMSGRRNTQYF. CDR3 DNA: TGTGCCAGCAGTGCGATGTCGGGGAGGAGGAATACGCAGTATTTT. This sequence joins TRBV12-3 or TRBV12-4 and TRBJ2-3; a possible D gene is TRBD2 (6 bases). Trimming removed 5 bases at V and 7 bases at J, with 19 bases between. The CDR3 is 15 amino acids.